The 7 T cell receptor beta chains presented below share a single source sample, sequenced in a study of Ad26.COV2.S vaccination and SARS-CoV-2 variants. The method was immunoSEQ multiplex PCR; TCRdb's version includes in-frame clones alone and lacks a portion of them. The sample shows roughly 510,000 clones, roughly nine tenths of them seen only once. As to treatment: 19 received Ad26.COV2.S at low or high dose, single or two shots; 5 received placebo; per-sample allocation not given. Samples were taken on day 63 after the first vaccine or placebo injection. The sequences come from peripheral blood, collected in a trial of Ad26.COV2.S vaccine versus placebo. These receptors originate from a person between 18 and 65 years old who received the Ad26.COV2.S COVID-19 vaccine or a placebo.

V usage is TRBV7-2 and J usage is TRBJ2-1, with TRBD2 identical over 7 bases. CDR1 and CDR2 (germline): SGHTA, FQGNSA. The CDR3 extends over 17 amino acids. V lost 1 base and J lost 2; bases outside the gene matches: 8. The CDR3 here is CASSLVSTSGAYNEQFF. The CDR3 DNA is TGTGCCAGCAGCTTAGTGAGTACGAGCGGGGCCTACAATGAGCAGTTCTTC. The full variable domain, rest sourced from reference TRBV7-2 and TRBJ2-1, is GAGVSQSPSNKVTEKGKDVELRCDPISGHTALYWYRQSLGQGLEFLIYFQGNSAPDKSGLPSDRFSAERTGGSVSTLTIQRTQQEDSAVYLCASSLVSTSGAYNEQFFGPGTRLTVL.

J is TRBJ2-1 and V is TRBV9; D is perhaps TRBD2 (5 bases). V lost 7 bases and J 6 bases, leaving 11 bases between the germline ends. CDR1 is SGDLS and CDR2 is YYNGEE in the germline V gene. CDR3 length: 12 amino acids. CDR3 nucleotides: TGTGCCAGCGGGAAGGAGGTCAATGAGCAGTTCTTC. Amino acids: CASGKEVNEQFF.

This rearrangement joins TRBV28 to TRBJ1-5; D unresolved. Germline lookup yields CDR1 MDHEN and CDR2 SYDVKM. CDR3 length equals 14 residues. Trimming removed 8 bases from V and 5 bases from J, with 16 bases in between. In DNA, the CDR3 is TGTGCCAGCGCTTGGAGAGGACCAGATCAGCCCCAGCATTTT. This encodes CASAWRGPDQPQHF. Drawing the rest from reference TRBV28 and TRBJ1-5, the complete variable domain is DVKVTQSSRYLVKRTGEKVFLECVQDMDHENMFWYRQDPGLGLRLIYFSYDVKMKEKGDIPEGYSVSREKKERFSLILESASTNQTSMYLCASAWRGPDQPQHFGDGTRLSIL.

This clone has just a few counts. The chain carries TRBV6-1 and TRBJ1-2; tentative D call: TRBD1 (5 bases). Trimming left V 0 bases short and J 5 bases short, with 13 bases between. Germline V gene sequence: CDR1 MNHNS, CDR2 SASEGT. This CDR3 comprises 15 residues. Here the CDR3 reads CASSEATEPSYGYTF. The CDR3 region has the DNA TGTGCCAGCAGTGAAGCGACAGAACCTTCTTATGGCTACACCTTC.

The CDR3 is CASRPSGTGVSYEQYF. The CDR3 nucleotides are TGTGCCAGCAGACCTTCAGGGACAGGGGTATCCTACGAGCAGTACTTC. The V gene is TRBV6-2 or TRBV6-3, the J gene TRBJ2-7; TRBD1 aligns across 10 bases. The germline CDR1 and CDR2 sequences are MNHEY and SVGEGT. The CDR3 covers 16 residues. Trimming took 6 bases from V and 1 from J; bases not matched to a gene: 9.

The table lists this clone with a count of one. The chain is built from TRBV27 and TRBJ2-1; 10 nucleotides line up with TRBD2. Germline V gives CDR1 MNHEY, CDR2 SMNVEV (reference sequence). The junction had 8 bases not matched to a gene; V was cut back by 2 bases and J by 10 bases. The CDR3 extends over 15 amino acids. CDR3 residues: CASSLGAGGPREQFF. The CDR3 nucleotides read TGTGCCAGCAGTTTAGGAGCGGGAGGGCCTAGGGAGCAGTTCTTC.

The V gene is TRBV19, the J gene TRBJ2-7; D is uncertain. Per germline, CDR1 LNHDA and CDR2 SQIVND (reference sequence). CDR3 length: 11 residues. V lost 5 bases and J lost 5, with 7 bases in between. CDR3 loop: CASSASNEQYF. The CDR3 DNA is TGTGCCAGTAGTGCTAGTAACGAGCAGTACTTC.